These 14 T cell receptor beta chains were all obtained from the same sample, sequenced in a study of blood T cell repertoires in COVID-19 (dated by TCRdb to 2019 to 2021). Library creation used the immunoSEQ multiplex PCR assay. The source is immuneACCESS, and TCRdb retained only in-frame sequences with V and J called. Part of the clones is not carried over; for the studies checked, unresolved V genes explain less than half of this, and the remainder is unexplained. In all, the sample holds some 140,000 clones, and about 78% of those were seen once. The ten largest clones take up approximately 11% of the sample. Sequenced input: peripheral blood. The receptors here all came from a man aged 60 to 75 who had recovered from COVID-19.

This clone was detected only a few times. The rearrangement links TRBV20-1 to TRBJ1-3, with D unresolved. V was trimmed by 6 bases and J by 4 bases, leaving 7 bases between them. The CDR3 has 11 residues. Germline loops: CDR1 DFQATT, CDR2 SNEGSKA (reference sequence). The CDR3 sequence: CSAAQGNTIYF. The DNA for the CDR3 is TGCAGTGCGGCACAGGGAAACACCATATATTTT.

The rearrangement joins TRBV9 to TRBJ1-1; D gene uncertain. V shed 7 bases and J shed 4 bases, with 14 bases lying between them. The CDR3 has 13 residues. CDR1 and CDR2 from the germline V gene are SGDLS and YYNGEE. The CDR3 here is CASSRLIGTEAFF. The CDR3 DNA is TGTGCCAGCTCCCGGTTGATCGGCACTGAAGCTTTCTTT.

This clone was counted once. J is TRBJ1-2 and V is TRBV28; D is ambiguous. Trimming stripped 7 bases from V and 4 bases from J, with 10 bases between. Germline CDR1 is MDHEN and CDR2 is SYDVKM. This CDR3 has 12 residues. The CDR3 region is CASMRASYGYTF. The CDR3 DNA follows: TGTGCCAGCATGCGGGCCAGCTATGGCTACACCTTC.

The gene calls are TRBV19 and TRBJ2-3, with TRBD2 identical over 8 bases. J gave up 4 bases and V 1 base, and 4 bases lay outside the gene matches. The CDR3 consists of 15 residues. The germline gives CDR1 LNHDA, CDR2 SQIVND (reference sequence). CDR3 nucleotides: TGTGCCAGTAGTATAGGAGCGGGAGTCCCAGATACGCAGTATTTT. This translates into CASSIGAGVPDTQYF.

The chain carries TRBV12-3 or TRBV12-4 and TRBJ1-2; D remains unclear. CDR3 length: 12 residues. With 3 bases removed from V and 7 bases from J, the gap between germline ends came to 9 bases. CDR3: CASSFYRGGYTF. CDR3 in DNA: TGTGCCAGCAGTTTTTACCGGGGTGGCTACACCTTC.

The V call is TRBV3-1 (or the pseudogene TRBV3-2), the J call TRBJ2-1; 9 nucleotides match TRBD2. Germline V gene sequence: CDR1 LGHDT, CDR2 YNNKEL (reference sequence). This CDR3 has 15 residues. V lost 3 bases to trimming and J lost 2 bases; unmatched junction nucleotides: 2. This chain's CDR3 is CASSQRTSAYNEQFF. The CDR3 coding sequence is TGTGCCAGCAGCCAGAGGACTAGCGCCTACAATGAGCAGTTCTTC.

In its sample, this clone was seen once. The chain carries TRBV6-1 and TRBJ1-4, with 7 bases lining up with TRBD1. Germline V gene sequence: CDR1 MNHNS, CDR2 SASEGT. This CDR3 comprises 16 residues. V shed 0 bases, J shed 3 bases, and the junction held 4 bases outside the gene matches. CDR3 loop: CASSEARGKANEKLFF. CDR3 in DNA: TGTGCCAGCAGTGAAGCCAGGGGGAAGGCTAATGAAAAACTGTTTTTT.

The chain recombines TRBV6-5 with TRBJ1-3, with 8 bases lining up with TRBD1. After removal of 5 bases from V and 3 bases from J, the junction contained 6 bases not matched to a gene. The germline CDR1 and CDR2 sequences are MNHEY and SVGAGI. The CDR3 length is 15 residues. CDR3 residues: CASSMDRASGNTIYF. The CDR3 DNA is TGTGCCAGCAGTATGGACAGGGCGAGTGGAAACACCATATATTTT.

The chain links TRBV6-2 or TRBV6-3 to TRBJ2-2, with 9 bases aligning to TRBD2. Trimming at V came to 0 bases and at J to 6 bases, leaving 2 bases not matched to a gene. The CDR3 is made up of 15 amino acids. Germline V CDR1 and CDR2: MNHEY, SVGEGT. CDR3 nucleotides: TGTGCCAGCAGTTACTCTAGCGGGAGCTCCGGGGAGCTGTTTTTT. This translates into CASSYSSGSSGELFF.

This chain joins TRBV3-1 (or the pseudogene TRBV3-2) and TRBJ1-4, with 7 bases matching TRBD1. The CDR3 is 16 amino acids. The V and J ends lost 1 base and 7 bases, in that order; junction bases with no gene match: 9. Per the germline V gene, CDR1 is LGHDT and CDR2 is YNNKEL (reference sequence). The CDR3 spells CASSQGPGQIGEKLFF. The CDR3 nucleotides read TGTGCCAGCAGCCAAGGTCCGGGACAGATAGGTGAAAAACTGTTTTTT.

V is TRBV6-5 and J is TRBJ2-1; 8 nucleotides align to TRBD1. Germline CDR1 and CDR2: MNHEY and SVGAGI. V gave up 4 bases and J gave up 5 bases; unmatched junction bases: 7. The CDR3 contains 15 residues. The CDR3 sequence is CASSFDRGRNNEQFF. CDR3 DNA sequence: TGTGCCAGCAGTTTCGACAGGGGCCGAAACAATGAGCAGTTCTTC.

The CDR3 loop reads CASSPGRGKALTLNTEAFF. In DNA form, the CDR3 reads TGCGCCAGCAGCCCCGGGAGAGGAAAAGCCCTAACCTTGAACACTGAAGCTTTCTTT. The chain recombines TRBV4-3 with TRBJ1-1; no firm D call. V gave up 4 bases and J gave up 0 bases, with 24 bases separating them. The germline CDR1 and CDR2 sequences are LGHNA and YSLEER. The CDR3 is 19 amino acids.

This chain uses TRBV29-1 with TRBJ1-5, with 10 bases identical to TRBD1. The V segment lost 7 bases and the J segment 4 bases; nucleotides outside the gene matches: 7. Germline CDR1 SQVTM, CDR2 ANQGSEA. This CDR3 region has 14 residues. CDR3 nucleotides: TGCAGCGCGGGGGACAGGGGAAGTAATCAGCCCCAGCATTTT. This codes for CSAGDRGSNQPQHF.

The chain combines TRBV6-4 with TRBJ1-1; no firm D call. The germline gives CDR1 MRHNA, CDR2 SNTAGT. Deletions cut 3 bases from V and 2 bases from J, with 7 bases between. CDR3 size: 13 residues. Here the CDR3 DNA reads TGTGCCAGCAGTGAGGGCAGAAACACTGAAGCTTTCTTT. This translates into CASSEGRNTEAFF.